This T cell receptor (beta chain) was captured by sequencing in a study of cytomegalovirus exposure and HLA in healthy donors. The donors were healthy bone marrow donors. The CDR3 totals 15 residues. Trimming removed 6 bases from V and 5 bases from J, with 19 bases in between. The germline V gene has CDR1 SEHNR and CDR2 FQNEAQ (reference sequence). Primers included in the PCR were 60 Vbeta and 13 Jbeta primers. The protocol was immunoSEQ multiplex PCR, while the TCRdb copy is restricted to in-frame clones and leaves out a portion. The table shows about 200,000 clones, with approximately 78% occurring only once.

The receptor was isolated from a woman aged 45-59 years in good health and CMV-seropositive. Material: PBMCs. The chain couples TRBV7-9 to TRBJ2-5; weak D call: TRBD1 (6 bases). The CDR3 region has the DNA TGTGCCAGCAGACAGGGAAGGGGGTTTGCGGAGACCCAGTACTTC. As protein: CASRQGRGFAETQYF. The variable domain in full, completed from reference TRBV7-9 and TRBJ2-5, reads DTGVSQNPRHKITKRGQNVTFRCDPISEHNRLYWYRQTLGQGPEFLTYFQNEAQLEKSRLLSDRFSAERPKGSFSTLEIQRTEQGDSAMYLCASRQGRGFAETQYFGPGTRLLVL.